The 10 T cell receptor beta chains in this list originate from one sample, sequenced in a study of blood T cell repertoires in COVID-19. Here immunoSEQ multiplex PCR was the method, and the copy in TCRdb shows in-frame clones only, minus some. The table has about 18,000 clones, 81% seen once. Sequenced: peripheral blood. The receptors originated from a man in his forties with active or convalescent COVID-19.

CDR3 DNA sequence: TGTGCCAGCAGCTTAGGGTGGGACAGGACCACAGATACGCAGTATTTT. Translated: CASSLGWDRTTDTQYF. This chain joins TRBV7-9 and TRBJ2-3, with TRBD1 matching 8 bases. Per germline, CDR1 SEHNR and CDR2 FQNEAQ (reference sequence). The V segment lost 1 base and the J segment 2 bases; nucleotides outside the gene matches: 5. The CDR3 is 16 residues long.

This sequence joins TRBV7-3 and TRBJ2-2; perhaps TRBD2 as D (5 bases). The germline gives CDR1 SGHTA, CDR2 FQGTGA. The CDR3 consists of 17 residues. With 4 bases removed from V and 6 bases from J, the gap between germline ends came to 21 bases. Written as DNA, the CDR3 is TGTGCCAGCAGCTCACTCCCGTTGGAGGCTGGGGCCGGGGAGCTGTTTTTT. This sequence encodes CASSSLPLEAGAGELFF.

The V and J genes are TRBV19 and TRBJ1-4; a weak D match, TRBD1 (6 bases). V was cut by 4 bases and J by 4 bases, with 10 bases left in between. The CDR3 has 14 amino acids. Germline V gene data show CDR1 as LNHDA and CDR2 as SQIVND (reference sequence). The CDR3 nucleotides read TGTGCCAGTAGTACCCGGACAGTTAATGAAAAACTGTTTTTT. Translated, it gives CASSTRTVNEKLFF. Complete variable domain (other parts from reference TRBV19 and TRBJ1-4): DGGITQSPKYLFRKEGQNVTLSCEQNLNHDAMYWYRQDPGQGLRLIYYSQIVNDFQKGDIAEGYSVSREKKESFPLTVTSAQKNPTAFYLCASSTRTVNEKLFFGSGTQLSVL.

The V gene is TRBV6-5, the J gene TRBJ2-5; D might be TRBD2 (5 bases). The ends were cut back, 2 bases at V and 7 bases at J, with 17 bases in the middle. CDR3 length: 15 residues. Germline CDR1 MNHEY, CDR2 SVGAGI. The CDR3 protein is CASSYGGSSPGTQYF. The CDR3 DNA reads TGTGCCAGCAGTTACGGCGGGTCCTCCCCAGGGACCCAGTACTTC.

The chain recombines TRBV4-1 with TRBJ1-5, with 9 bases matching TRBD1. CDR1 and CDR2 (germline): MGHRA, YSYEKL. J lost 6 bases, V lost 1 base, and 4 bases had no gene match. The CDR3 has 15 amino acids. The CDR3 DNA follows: TGCGCCAGCAGCCAAGGTGACAGGGGGTTTCAGCCCCAGCATTTT. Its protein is CASSQGDRGFQPQHF.

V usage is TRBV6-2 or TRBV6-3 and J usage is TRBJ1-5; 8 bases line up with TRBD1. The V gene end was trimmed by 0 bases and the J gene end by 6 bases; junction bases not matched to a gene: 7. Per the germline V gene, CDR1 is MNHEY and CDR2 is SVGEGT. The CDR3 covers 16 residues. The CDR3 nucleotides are TGTGCCAGCAGTTACTCGTCACAGGGGGGTGGTCAGCCCCAGCATTTT. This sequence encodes CASSYSSQGGGQPQHF.

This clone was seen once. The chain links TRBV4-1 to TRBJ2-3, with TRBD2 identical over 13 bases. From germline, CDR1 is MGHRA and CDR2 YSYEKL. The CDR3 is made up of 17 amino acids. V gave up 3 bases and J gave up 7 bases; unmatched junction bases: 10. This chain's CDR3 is CASSQPGLAGAVNTQYF. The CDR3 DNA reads TGCGCCAGCAGCCAGCCAGGACTAGCGGGGGCCGTGAATACGCAGTATTTT.

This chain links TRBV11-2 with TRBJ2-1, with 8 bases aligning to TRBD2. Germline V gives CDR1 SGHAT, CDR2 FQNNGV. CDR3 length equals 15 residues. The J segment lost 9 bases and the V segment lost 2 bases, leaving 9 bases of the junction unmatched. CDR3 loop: CASSLSQRGGGEQFF. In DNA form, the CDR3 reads TGTGCCAGCAGCTTATCCCAACGGGGGGGTGGTGAGCAGTTCTTC.

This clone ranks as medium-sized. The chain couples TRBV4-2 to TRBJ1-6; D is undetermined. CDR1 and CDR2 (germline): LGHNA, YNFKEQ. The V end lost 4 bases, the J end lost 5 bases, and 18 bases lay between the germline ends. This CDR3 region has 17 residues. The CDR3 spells CASSPPAGRVDNSPLHF. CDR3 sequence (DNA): TGTGCCAGCAGCCCCCCCGCGGGAAGAGTCGATAATTCACCCCTCCACTTT.

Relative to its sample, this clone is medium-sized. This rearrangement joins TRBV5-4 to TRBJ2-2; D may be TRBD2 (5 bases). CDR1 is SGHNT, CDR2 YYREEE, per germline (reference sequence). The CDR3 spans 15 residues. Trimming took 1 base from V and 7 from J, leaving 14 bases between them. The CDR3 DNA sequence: TGTGCCAGCAGCTTGATCTCCGAAGAGGGCGGGGAGCTGTTTTTT. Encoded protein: CASSLISEEGGELFF.